The clone carrying this T cell receptor (beta chain) was recorded many times. TCRdb called the RT-PCR reads again in MiXCR, with one record for every CDR3 protein. The table shows more than 600,000 distinct CDR3 sequences, with 13% to 15% occurring only once. V dropped 2 bases and J dropped 7 bases, with 11 bases sitting between them. CDR3 length equals 14 residues. The V gene's germline CDR1 is SEHNR and CDR2 FQNEAQ (reference sequence). The source of this sequence is a female donor in good health, serving as a healthy control. V usage is TRBV7-9 and J usage is TRBJ2-2; no reliable D call. The sample taken for sequencing was memory CD4+ T cells from blood. DNA of the CDR3: TGTGCCAGCAGCTTATGCCCCCCCTGCGGGGAGCTGTTTTTT. Translation: CASSLCPPCGELFF.